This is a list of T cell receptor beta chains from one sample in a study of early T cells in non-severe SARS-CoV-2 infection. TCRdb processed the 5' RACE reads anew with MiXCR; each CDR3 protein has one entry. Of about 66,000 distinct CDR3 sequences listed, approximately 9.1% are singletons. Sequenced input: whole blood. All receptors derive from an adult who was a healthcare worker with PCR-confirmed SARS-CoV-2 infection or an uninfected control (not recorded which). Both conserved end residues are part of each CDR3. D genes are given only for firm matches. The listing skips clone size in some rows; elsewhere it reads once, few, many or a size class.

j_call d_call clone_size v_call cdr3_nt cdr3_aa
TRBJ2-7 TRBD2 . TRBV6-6 TGTGCCAGCAGAGATACTAGCGGGAGAATATACGAGCAGTACTTC CASRDTSGRIYEQYF
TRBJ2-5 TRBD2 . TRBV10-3 TGTGCCATCAAGCGGGACCTACAAGAGACCCAGTACTTC CAIKRDLQETQYF
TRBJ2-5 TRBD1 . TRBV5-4 TGTGCCAGCAGCTGGACAGGGGCCCAAGAGACCCAGTACTTC CASSWTGAQETQYF
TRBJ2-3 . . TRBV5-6 TGTGCCAGCAGCTTGGAATTCGCGGTCAGCACAGATACGCAGTATTTT CASSLEFAVSTDTQYF
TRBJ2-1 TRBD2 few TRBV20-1 TGCAGTGCTGGAGGTAGCGGGCGGTACAATGAGCAGTTCTTC CSAGGSGRYNEQFF
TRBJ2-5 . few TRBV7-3 TGTGCCAGCAGCCTGGGACGGAGTCAAGAGACCCAGTACTTC CASSLGRSQETQYF
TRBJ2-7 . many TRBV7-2 TGTGCCAGCAGCTTAGGAGGAGCAGGGAGAGAGCAGTACTTC CASSLGGAGREQYF
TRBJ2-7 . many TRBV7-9 TGTGCCAGCAGCCCCACATTGAGTGCAGGATTGACCTACGAGCAGTACTTC CASSPTLSAGLTYEQYF
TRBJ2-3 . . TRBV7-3 TGTGCCAGCAGCTTGGGACTGGATAGCACAGATACGCAGTATTTT CASSLGLDSTDTQYF
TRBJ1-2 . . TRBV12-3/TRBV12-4 TGTGCCAGCAGTTTAGGGCCCGGGAGCTATGGCTACACCTTC CASSLGPGSYGYTF
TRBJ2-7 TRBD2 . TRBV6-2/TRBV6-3 TGTGCCAGCACCCTCGGGGGAGGGGTCGAGCAGTACTTC CASTLGGGVEQYF
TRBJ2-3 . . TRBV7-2 TGTGCCAGCAGCCCCGACTTGGGCGATACGCAGTATTTT CASSPDLGDTQYF
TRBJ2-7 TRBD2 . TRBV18 TGTGCCAGCTCGAGGGAGGGCCCCTACGAGCAGTACTTC CASSREGPYEQYF
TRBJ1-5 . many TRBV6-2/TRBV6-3 TGTGCCAGCAGCTCCTTCAATCAGCCCCAGCATTTT CASSSFNQPQHF
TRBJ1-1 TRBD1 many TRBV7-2 TGTGCCAGCAGCTTGGGACAGGGGAACACTGAAGCTTTCTTT CASSLGQGNTEAFF
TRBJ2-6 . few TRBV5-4 TGTGCCAGCAGCGCGGGACAATCTGGGGCCAACGTCCTGACTTTC CASSAGQSGANVLTF
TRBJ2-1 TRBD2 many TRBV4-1 TGCGCCAGCAGCCATCCGGGACTAGCGGGAAACAATGAGCAGTTCTTC CASSHPGLAGNNEQFF
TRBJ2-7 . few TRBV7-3 TGTGCCAGCAGCTTAGGGCTACGCAACTCCTACGAGCAGTACTTC CASSLGLRNSYEQYF
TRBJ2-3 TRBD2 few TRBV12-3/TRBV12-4 TGTGCCAGCAGATTAGGGACTAGCGGGAGGGTTGCAGATACGCAGTATTTT CASRLGTSGRVADTQYF
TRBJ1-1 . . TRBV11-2 TGTGCCAGCAGCCTTCGGACAAGGGGCTCGGGAAGAACTGAAGCTTTCTTT CASSLRTRGSGRTEAFF
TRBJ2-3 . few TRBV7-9 TGTGCCAGCAGTTCCGGGGAGACAGATACGCAGTATTTT CASSSGETDTQYF
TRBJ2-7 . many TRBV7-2 TGTGCCAGCAGCTTAGAGGGGACACCGACCTACGAGCAGTACTTC CASSLEGTPTYEQYF
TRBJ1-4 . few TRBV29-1 TGCAGCGTTGGGGATAATGAAAAACTGTTTTTT CSVGDNEKLFF
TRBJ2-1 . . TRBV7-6 TGTGCCAGCAGCTACCTACACAATGAGCAGTTCTTC CASSYLHNEQFF
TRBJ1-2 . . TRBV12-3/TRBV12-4 TGTGCCAGCACTCCTGGGCGGTTGGGATATGGCTACACCTTC CASTPGRLGYGYTF
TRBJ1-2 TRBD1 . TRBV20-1 TGCAGTGCTAGCCTAACCGGGACAGGTGCCTTTAACTATGGCTACACCTTC CSASLTGTGAFNYGYTF
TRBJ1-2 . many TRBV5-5 TGTGCCAGCAGCTTGGCTGGGGCCGGCAACTATGGCTACACCTTC CASSLAGAGNYGYTF
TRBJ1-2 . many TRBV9 TGTGCCAGCAGCGTAGACGGGGCCTCTGGCTACACCTTC CASSVDGASGYTF
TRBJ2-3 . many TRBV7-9 TGTGCCAGCAGCTTAGCATCAGTGAGTGCAGATACGCAGTATTTT CASSLASVSADTQYF
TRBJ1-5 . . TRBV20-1 TGCAGTACCGTTGGGGGAAATCAGCCCCAGCATTTT CSTVGGNQPQHF
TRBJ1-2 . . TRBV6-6 TGTGCCAGCAGAACACCGAACCTACCCGTGGGGTATGGCTACACCTTC CASRTPNLPVGYGYTF
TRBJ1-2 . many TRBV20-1 TGCAGTGCCTGGGACCCAAGGGCTAGCTACACCTTC CSAWDPRASYTF
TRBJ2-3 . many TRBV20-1 TGCAGTGCCCAGGACACCATGGATACGCAGTATTTT CSAQDTMDTQYF
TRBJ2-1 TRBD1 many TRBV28 TGTGCCAGCAGGGTCGACAGGGGCCCCTACAATGAGCAGTTCTTC CASRVDRGPYNEQFF
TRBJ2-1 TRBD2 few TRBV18 TGTGCCAGCTCATCGACTAGCGGAATCTCCGATGAGCAGTTCTTC CASSSTSGISDEQFF
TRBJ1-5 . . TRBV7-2 TGTGCCAGCAGCTTAGGCCAGGGACTAAATCAGCCCCAGCATTTT CASSLGQGLNQPQHF
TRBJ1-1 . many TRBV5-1 TGCGCCAGCAGTTTTTCAGGGAACACTGAAGCTTTCTTT CASSFSGNTEAFF
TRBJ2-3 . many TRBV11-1 TGTGCCAGCAGCTCCTCAATTGGGACAGATACGCAGTATTTT CASSSSIGTDTQYF
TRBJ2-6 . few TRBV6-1 TGTGCCAGCAGTGAATTTATCTCTGGGGCCAACGTCCTGACTTTC CASSEFISGANVLTF
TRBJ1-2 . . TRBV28 TGTGCCAGCAGTTTAATGGCCTATGGCTACACCTTC CASSLMAYGYTF
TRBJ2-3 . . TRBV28 TGTGCCAGCAGTGATCCTGGAGATACGCAGTATTTT CASSDPGDTQYF
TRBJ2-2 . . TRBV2 TGTGCCAGCAGTGTCTCGTCGGGGGAGCTGTTTTTT CASSVSSGELFF
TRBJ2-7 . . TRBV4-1 TGCGCCAGCAGCCTAATGGGTCTCGGGACCCCTAACTACGAGCAGTACTTC CASSLMGLGTPNYEQYF
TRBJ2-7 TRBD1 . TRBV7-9 TGTGCCAGCAGCCTAATGGGGACAGACGAGCAGTACTTC CASSLMGTDEQYF
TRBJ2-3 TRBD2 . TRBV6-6 TGTGCCAGCACTAACCGGGACTACGGCACAGATACGCAGTATTTT CASTNRDYGTDTQYF
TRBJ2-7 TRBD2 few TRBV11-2 TGTGCCAGCAGCTTCTGGGAGGGAGCCTACGAGCAGTACTTC CASSFWEGAYEQYF
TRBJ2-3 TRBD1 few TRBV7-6 TGTGCCAGCAGCACGGACAGGGGTGTTCGCGAAATTAATACGCAGTATTTT CASSTDRGVREINTQYF
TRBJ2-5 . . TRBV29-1 TGCAGCGTCCGAACAGGGGAGGGGGAGACCCAGTACTTC CSVRTGEGETQYF
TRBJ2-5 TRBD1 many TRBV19 TGTGCCAGCAGCGAAGGGACAGTCCAGACCCAGTACTTC CASSEGTVQTQYF
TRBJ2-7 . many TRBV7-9 TGTGCCAGCAGCTTAGTGGGGGGACTTGACTCCTACGAGCAGTACTTC CASSLVGGLDSYEQYF
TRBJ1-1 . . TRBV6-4 TGTGCCAGCAGTGACGGGGGGCGGACTGAAGCTTTCTTT CASSDGGRTEAFF
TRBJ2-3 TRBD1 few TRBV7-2 TGTGCCAGCAGCCAGGAGGACAGGGGAACGCAGTATTTT CASSQEDRGTQYF